This T cell receptor (beta chain) was documented in a study of blood T cells in healthy people across ages. General observations from the study: Using unsorted PBMCs precluded a conclusive naive versus antigen-experienced comparison.

This CDR3 is 13 amino acids long. V was cut by 6 bases and J by 6 bases, with 14 bases left in between. Primed by a sample-barcoded 5' primer and a J-beta primer mix, a second PCR proceeded for roughly 6 to 12 cycles. Each cDNA molecule was tagged by a template-switch adaptor with 12 random nucleotides. From each sample, at least 2.5 million paired-end reads containing CDR3 were obtained. TCRdb re-derived calls from the 5' RACE reads in MiXCR, one entry per CDR3 protein. The table shows 700,000 to 800,000 distinct CDR3 sequences, with roughly 43% occurring only once. This clonotype was recorded a few times. What it recognizes is unknown.

The material sequenced was blood. The origin of this receptor is a woman aged 55-70 years in good health. The gene calls are TRBV12-3 or TRBV12-4 and TRBJ1-1; D gene unclear. The CDR3 nucleotides are TGTGCCAGCAGACCCCAGGAGGGCTCTGAAGCTTTCTTT. This sequence encodes CASRPQEGSEAFF.